This T cell receptor beta chain was recorded in a study of graft-versus-host responses after intestinal transplantation. Using immunoSEQ multiplex PCR, the repertoire was profiled, and TCRdb retains in-frame clones only, with some absent. The profile covers roughly 100,000 clones, with roughly 92% appearing a single time and roughly 0.069% taken by the ten largest. Study-level results: Early post-transplant HvG declines showed an association with peak circulating GvH clone levels.

V shed 11 bases and J 4 bases; nucleotides not matched to a gene: 9. The length of the CDR3 is 14 residues. From germline, CDR1 is MNHNY and CDR2 SVGAGI (reference sequence). A note on this clone: Its antigen is currently unknown.

The rearrangement joins TRBV6-6 to TRBJ2-1; 9 bases agree with TRBD2. The sequence derives from a human donor who was the organ donor for an intestinal transplant. The input for sequencing was unstimulated CD8+ T cells sorted from spleen or lymph node cells, taken before transplant. The CDR3 DNA follows: TGTGCCGGCCAGACTAGCGGAGAGTACAATGAGCAGTTCTTC. Its protein is CAGQTSGEYNEQFF.